A single TCR beta chain is shown here with its context. This clonotype turned up a few times. No cognate antigen has been identified for it. No base qualities exist here, and no much larger clone lies one base off it. The germline V gene sets CDR1 to SQVTM and CDR2 to ANQGSEA. The junction carries 17 bases between V and J, which are trimmed by 7 bases and 5 bases respectively. The CDR3 sequence holds 13 residues, the cysteine and phenylalanine included. The DNA shown is the 39-base CDR3, in frame from base 1. This sample stems from a study of response to subunit inactivated influenza vaccine listed by TCRdb under 2018. As for the study more broadly: To follow how T cells responded to a trivalent subunit inactivated influenza vaccine, the researchers relied on deep quantitative profiling of the T cell receptor repertoire.

Overall study results and their limits: It was suggested by the authors that each seasonal influenza vaccination may recruit only a limited number of new T cells.

The library was prepared using RT-PCR. This sample was sequenced with an Illumina HiSeq 2500. TCRdb reprocessed the public reads (quality trimming at Q25 with fastp, clone calling with MiXCR) and kept in-frame beta chains. Records with the same CDR3 protein are collapsed into one entry carrying the most frequent genes and DNA. The sample yields 280,000 or so distinct CDR3 sequences; 21% were counted once. The ten biggest clones cover 10% to 13% of the sample. The sequencing used PBMCs from blood, collected roughly 20 months after vaccination. The TCR was taken from a man between 50 and 75 years old who received an inactivated influenza vaccine. Donor details come from another sample of the same person, matched by shared clones. The V and J segments used are TRBV29-1 and TRBJ1-1; the D gene is perhaps TRBD1, from 5 matching bases. The DNA is as follows: TGCAGCGGTTGGGACCCAGGGCGGACTGAAGCTTTCTTT. This codes for CSGWDPGRTEAFF.